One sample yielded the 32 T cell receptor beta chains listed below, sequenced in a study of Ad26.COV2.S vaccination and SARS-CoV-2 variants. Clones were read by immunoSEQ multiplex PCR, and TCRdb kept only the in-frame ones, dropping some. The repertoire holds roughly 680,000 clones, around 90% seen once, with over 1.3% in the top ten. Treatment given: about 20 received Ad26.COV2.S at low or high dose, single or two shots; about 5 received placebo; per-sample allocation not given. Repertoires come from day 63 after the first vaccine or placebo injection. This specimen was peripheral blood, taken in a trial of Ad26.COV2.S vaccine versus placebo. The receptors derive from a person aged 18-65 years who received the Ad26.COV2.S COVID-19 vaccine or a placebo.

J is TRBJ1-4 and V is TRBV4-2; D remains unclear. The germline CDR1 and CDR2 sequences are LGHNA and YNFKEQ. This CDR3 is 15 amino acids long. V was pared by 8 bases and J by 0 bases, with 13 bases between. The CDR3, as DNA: TGTGCCAGCCTTGCTGGGGATGCAACTAATGAAAAACTGTTTTTT. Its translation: CASLAGDATNEKLFF.

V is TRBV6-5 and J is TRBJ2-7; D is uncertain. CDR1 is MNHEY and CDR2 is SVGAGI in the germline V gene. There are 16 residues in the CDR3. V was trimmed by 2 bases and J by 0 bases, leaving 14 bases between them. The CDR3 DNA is TGTGCCAGCAGTTACGCGCCACCGAGACTCTCCTACGAGCAGTACTTC. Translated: CASSYAPPRLSYEQYF.

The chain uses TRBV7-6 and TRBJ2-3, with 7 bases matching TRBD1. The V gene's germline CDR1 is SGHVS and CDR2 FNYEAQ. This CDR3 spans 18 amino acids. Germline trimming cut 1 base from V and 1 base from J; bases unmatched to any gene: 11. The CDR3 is CASSLVVGRQGGTDTQYF. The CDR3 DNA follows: TGTGCCAGCAGCTTAGTGGTGGGGCGCCAGGGGGGCACAGATACGCAGTATTTT.

CDR3: CASSRLTGETGELFF. In nucleotides, the CDR3 is TGCGCCAGCAGCCGACTGACAGGGGAGACCGGGGAGCTGTTTTTT. The chain has TRBV5-1 and TRBJ2-2; TRBD1 aligns across 8 bases. There are 15 residues in the CDR3. V trimming: 4 bases; J trimming: 5 bases; junction bases outside the gene matches: 7. The germline CDR1 and CDR2 sequences are SGHRS and YFSETQ. Looking up the rest from reference TRBV5-1 and TRBJ2-2 gives the full variable domain: KAGVTQTPRYLIKTRGQQVTLSCSPISGHRSVSWYQQTPGQGLQFLFEYFSETQRNKGNFPGRFSGRQFSNSRSEMNVSTLELGDSALYLCASSRLTGETGELFFGEGSRLTVL.

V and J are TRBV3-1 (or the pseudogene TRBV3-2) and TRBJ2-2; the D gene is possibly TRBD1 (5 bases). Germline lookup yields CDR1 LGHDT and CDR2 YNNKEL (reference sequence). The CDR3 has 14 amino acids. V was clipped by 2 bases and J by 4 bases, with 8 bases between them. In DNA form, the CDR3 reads TGTGCCAGCAGCCAACAGGGTCCCACCGGGGAGCTGTTTTTT. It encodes CASSQQGPTGELFF.

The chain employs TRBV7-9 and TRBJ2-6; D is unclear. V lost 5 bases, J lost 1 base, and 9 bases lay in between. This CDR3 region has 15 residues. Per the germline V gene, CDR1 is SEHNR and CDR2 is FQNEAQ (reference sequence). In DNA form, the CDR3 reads TGTGCCAGCAGCCCCCCGTGGTCTGGGGCCAACGTCCTGACTTTC. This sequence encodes CASSPPWSGANVLTF.

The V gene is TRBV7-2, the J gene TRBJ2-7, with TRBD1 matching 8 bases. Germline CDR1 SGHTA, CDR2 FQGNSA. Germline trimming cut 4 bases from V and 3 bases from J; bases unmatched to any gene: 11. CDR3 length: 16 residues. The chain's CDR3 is CASSSTRTGTIYEQYF. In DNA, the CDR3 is TGTGCCAGCAGCTCCACCCGGACAGGGACGATCTACGAGCAGTACTTC.

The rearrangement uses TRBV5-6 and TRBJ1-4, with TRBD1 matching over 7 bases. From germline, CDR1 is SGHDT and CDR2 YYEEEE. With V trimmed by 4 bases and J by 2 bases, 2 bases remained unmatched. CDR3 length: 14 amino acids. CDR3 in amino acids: CASSLQGTNEKLFF. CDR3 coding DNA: TGTGCCAGCAGCCTACAGGGGACTAATGAAAAACTGTTTTTT.

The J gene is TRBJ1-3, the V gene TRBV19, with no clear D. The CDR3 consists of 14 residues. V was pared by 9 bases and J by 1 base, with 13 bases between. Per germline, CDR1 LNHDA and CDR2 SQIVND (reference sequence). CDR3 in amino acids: CASLPDSSGNTIYF. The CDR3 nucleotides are TGTGCCAGCCTCCCGGACTCTTCTGGAAACACCATATATTTT.

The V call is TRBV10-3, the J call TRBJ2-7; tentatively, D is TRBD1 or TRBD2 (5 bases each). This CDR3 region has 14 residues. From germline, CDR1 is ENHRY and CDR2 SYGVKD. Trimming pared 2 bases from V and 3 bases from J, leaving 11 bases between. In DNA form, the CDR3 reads TGTGCCATCAGTGAGAAGGGACCGGGCTACGAGCAGTACTTC. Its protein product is CAISEKGPGYEQYF.

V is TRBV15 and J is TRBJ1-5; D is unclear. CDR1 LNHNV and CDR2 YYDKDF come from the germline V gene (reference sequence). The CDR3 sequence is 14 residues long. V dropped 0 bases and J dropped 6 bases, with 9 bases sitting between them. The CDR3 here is CATSRDRESQPQHF. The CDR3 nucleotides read TGTGCCACCAGCAGAGATAGGGAGAGTCAGCCCCAGCATTTT.

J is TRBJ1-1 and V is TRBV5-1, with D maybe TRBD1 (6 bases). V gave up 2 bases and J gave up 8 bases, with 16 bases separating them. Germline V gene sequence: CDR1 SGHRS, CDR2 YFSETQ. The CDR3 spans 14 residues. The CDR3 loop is CASSFNQLGQEAFF. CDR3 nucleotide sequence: TGCGCCAGCAGCTTCAACCAACTCGGACAGGAAGCTTTCTTT.

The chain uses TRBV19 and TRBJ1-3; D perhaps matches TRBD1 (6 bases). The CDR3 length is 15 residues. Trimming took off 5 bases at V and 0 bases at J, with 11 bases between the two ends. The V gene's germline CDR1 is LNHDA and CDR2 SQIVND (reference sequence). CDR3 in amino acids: CASSSRTVSGNTIYF. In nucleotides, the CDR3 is TGTGCCAGTAGTTCCCGGACAGTCTCTGGAAACACCATATATTTT.

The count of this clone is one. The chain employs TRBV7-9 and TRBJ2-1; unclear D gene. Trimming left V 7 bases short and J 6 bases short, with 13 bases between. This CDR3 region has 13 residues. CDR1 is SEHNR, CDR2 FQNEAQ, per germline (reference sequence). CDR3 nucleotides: TGTGCCAGCAATTCCCAGCCTGGCAATGAGCAGTTCTTC. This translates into CASNSQPGNEQFF.

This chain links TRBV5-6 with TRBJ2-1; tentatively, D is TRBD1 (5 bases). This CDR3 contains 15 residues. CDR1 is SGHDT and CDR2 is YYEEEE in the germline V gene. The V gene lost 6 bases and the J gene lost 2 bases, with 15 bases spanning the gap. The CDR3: CASMEWGVAYNEQFF. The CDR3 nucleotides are TGTGCCAGCATGGAGTGGGGCGTCGCCTACAATGAGCAGTTCTTC.

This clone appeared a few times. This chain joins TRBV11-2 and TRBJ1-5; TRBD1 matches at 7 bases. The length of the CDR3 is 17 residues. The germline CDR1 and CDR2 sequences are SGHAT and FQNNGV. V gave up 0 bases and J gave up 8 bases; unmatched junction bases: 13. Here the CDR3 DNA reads TGTGCCAGCAGCTTAGACGCGGGACAGTTAGGTAGGGAGCCCCAGCATTTT. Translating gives CASSLDAGQLGREPQHF.

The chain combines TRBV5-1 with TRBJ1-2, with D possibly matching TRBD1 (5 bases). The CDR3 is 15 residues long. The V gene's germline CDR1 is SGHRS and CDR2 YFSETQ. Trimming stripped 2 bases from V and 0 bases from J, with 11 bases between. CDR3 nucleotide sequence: TGCGCCAGCAGCTTCTCGGGGGACTCTAACTATGGCTACACCTTC. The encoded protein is CASSFSGDSNYGYTF.

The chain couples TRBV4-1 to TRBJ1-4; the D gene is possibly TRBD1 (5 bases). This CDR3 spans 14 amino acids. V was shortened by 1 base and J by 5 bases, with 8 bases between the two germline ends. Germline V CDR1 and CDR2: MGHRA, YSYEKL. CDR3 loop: CASSQGQPNEKLFF. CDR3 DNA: TGCGCCAGCAGCCAAGGACAGCCGAATGAAAAACTGTTTTTT.

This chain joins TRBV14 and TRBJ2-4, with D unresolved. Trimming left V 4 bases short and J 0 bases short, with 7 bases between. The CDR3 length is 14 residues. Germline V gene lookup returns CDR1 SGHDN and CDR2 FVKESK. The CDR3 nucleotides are TGTGCCAGCAGCCCCTCCATAGCCAAAAACATTCAGTACTTC. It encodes CASSPSIAKNIQYF.

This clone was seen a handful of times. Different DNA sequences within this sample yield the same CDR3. CDR3 in DNA: TGTGCCAGCAGCCCCTCCACAGATACGCAGTATTTT. It specifies CASSPSTDTQYF. This chain connects TRBV3-1 (or the pseudogene TRBV3-2) to TRBJ2-3; D gene unclear. The germline V and J ends were trimmed by 4 bases and 2 bases, with 4 bases remaining between them. The CDR3 contains 12 residues. Looked up from germline, CDR1 is LGHDT and CDR2 is YNNKEL (reference sequence).

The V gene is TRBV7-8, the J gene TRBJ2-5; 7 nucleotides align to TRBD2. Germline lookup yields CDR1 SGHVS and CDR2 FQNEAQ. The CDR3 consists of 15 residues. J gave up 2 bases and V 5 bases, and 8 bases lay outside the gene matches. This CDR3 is CASSPGGTTQETQYF. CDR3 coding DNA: TGTGCCAGCAGCCCCGGCGGGACTACACAAGAGACCCAGTACTTC.

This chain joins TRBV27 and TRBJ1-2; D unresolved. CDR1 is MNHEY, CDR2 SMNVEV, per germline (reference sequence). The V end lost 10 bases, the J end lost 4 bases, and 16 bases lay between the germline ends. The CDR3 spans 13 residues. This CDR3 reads CAIFHRSFYGYTF. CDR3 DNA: TGTGCCATCTTCCACCGGTCCTTCTATGGCTACACCTTC.

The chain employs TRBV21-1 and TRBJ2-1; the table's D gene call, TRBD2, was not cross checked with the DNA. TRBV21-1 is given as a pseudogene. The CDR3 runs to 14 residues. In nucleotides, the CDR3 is TGTGCCAGCCCACGGGAGGGGCGCGGCTATGAGCAGTTCTTC. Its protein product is CASPREGRGYEQFF.

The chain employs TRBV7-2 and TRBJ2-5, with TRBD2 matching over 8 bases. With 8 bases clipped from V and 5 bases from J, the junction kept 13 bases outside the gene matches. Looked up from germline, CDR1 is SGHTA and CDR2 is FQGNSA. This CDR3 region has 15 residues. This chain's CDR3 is CASRHERELEETQYF. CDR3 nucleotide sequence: TGTGCCAGCCGCCACGAGCGGGAGCTCGAGGAGACCCAGTACTTC.

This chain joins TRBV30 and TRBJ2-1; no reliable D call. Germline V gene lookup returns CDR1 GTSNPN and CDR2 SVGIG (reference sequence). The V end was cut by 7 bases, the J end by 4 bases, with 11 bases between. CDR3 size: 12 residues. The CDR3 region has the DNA TGTGCCTCCACGGCAGGTTACAATGAGCAGTTCTTC. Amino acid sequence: CASTAGYNEQFF.

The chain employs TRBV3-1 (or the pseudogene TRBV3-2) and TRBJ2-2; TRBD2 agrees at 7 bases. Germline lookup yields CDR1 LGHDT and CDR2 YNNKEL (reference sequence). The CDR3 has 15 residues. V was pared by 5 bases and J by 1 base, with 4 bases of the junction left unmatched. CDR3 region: CASSFGTMNTGELFF. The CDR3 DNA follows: TGTGCCAGCAGCTTCGGGACTATGAACACCGGGGAGCTGTTTTTT.

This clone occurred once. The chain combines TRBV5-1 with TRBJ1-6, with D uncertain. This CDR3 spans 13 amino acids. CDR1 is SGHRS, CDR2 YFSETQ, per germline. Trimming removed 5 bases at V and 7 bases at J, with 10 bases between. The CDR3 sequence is CASRRVENSPLHF. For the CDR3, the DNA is TGCGCCAGCAGAAGGGTCGAAAATTCACCCCTCCACTTT.

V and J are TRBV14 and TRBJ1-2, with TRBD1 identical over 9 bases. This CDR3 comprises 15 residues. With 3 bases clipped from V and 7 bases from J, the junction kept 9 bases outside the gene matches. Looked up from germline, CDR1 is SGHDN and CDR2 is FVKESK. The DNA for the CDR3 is TGTGCCAGCAGCCACGGGACAGGGACGGGTGGTGGCTACACCTTC. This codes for CASSHGTGTGGGYTF.

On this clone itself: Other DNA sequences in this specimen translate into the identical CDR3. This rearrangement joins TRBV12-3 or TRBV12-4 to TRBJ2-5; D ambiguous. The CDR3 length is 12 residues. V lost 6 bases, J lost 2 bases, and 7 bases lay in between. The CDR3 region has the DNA TGTGCCAGCAGCCTTGGGCAAGAGACCCAGTACTTC. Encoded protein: CASSLGQETQYF.

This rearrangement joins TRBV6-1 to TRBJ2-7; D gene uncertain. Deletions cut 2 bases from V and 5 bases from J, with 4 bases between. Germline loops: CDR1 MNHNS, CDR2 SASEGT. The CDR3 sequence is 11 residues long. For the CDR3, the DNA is TGTGCCAGCAGTGAATTGAACGAGCAGTACTTC. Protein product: CASSELNEQYF.

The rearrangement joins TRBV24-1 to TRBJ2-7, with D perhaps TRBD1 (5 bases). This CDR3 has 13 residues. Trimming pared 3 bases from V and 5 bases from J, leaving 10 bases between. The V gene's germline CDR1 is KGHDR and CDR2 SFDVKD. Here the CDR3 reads CATSDGADNEQYF. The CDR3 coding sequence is TGTGCCACCAGTGATGGGGCGGATAACGAGCAGTACTTC.

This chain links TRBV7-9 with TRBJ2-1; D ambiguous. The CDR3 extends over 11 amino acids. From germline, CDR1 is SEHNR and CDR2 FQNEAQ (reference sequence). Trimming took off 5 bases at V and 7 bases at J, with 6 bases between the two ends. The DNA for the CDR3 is TGTGCCAGCAGCACCGGTAATGAGCAGTTCTTC. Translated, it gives CASSTGNEQFF.